The 27 T cell receptor beta chains in this list originate from one sample, sequenced in a study of blood T cell repertoires in COVID-19. The data were produced by immunoSEQ multiplex PCR, yet TCRdb's version contains in-frame clones alone and is incomplete. Here the sample spans some 320,000 clones, 90% being singletons. The specimen sequenced was PBMCs or T cells enriched from blood (not recorded which). The receptor set was obtained from a man aged 60 to 69 who had recovered from COVID-19.

The rearrangement joins TRBV5-4 to TRBJ2-5, with 16 nucleotides matching TRBD2. Germline CDR1 and CDR2: SGHNT and YYREEE (reference sequence). The J segment lost 5 bases and the V segment lost 3 bases, leaving 7 bases of the junction unmatched. The CDR3 loop spans 17 amino acids. The CDR3 spells CASSSGLAGGTVETQYF. The CDR3 coding sequence is TGTGCCAGCAGCTCGGGACTAGCGGGAGGGACGGTGGAGACCCAGTACTTC. The full variable domain, rest sourced from reference TRBV5-4 and TRBJ2-5, is ETGVTQSPTHLIKTRGQQVTLRCSSQSGHNTVSWYQQALGQGPQFIFQYYREEENGRGNFPPRFSGLQFPNYSSELNVNALELDDSALYLCASSSGLAGGTVETQYFGPGTRLLVL.

The chain employs TRBV7-2 and TRBJ1-1; TRBD1 is a possible D gene (5 bases). Germline V gene lookup returns CDR1 SGHTA and CDR2 FQGNSA. V lost 6 bases and J lost 4, with 15 bases in between. CDR3 size: 14 residues. The CDR3 DNA is TGTGCCAGCAGTCCCGGGGGTTTTGGCACTGAAGCTTTCTTT. It translates to CASSPGGFGTEAFF.

This chain links TRBV25-1 with TRBJ1-1; maybe TRBD1 (5 bases). The germline gives CDR1 MGHDK, CDR2 SYGVNS. V lost 1 base and J lost 0, with 9 bases in between. The CDR3 consists of 15 residues. The CDR3 loop reads CASSELGGVNTEAFF. The CDR3 DNA reads TGTGCCAGCAGTGAATTGGGGGGGGTGAACACTGAAGCTTTCTTT. The full variable domain, its missing parts supplied by reference TRBV25-1 and TRBJ1-1, is EADIYQTPRYLVIGTGKKITLECSQTMGHDKMYWYQQDPGMELHLIHYSYGVNSTEKGDLSSESTVSRIRTEHFPLTLESARPSHTSQYLCASSELGGVNTEAFFGQGTRLTVV.

This rearrangement joins TRBV3-1 (or the pseudogene TRBV3-2) to TRBJ1-5; D perhaps matches TRBD1 (6 bases). Deletions cut 5 bases from V and 4 bases from J, with 18 bases between. Per germline, CDR1 LGHDT and CDR2 YNNKEL (reference sequence). The CDR3 spans 16 residues. The CDR3: CASSSGTYGSNQPQHF. DNA for the CDR3: TGTGCCAGCAGCTCGGGGACATACGGCAGTAATCAGCCCCAGCATTTT.

The V gene is TRBV28, the J gene TRBJ1-4; possibly TRBD1 for D (5 bases). This CDR3 contains 13 residues. Germline loops: CDR1 MDHEN, CDR2 SYDVKM. The V gene lost 8 bases and the J gene lost 5 bases, with 12 bases spanning the gap. In nucleotides, the CDR3 is TGTGCCAGCGGCGGGACCAAAAATGAAAAACTGTTTTTT. Translation gives CASGGTKNEKLFF. Together with reference TRBV28 and TRBJ1-4, the CDR3 gives the full variable domain: DVKVTQSSRYLVKRTGEKVFLECVQDMDHENMFWYRQDPGLGLRLIYFSYDVKMKEKGDIPEGYSVSREKKERFSLILESASTNQTSMYLCASGGTKNEKLFFGSGTQLSVL.

The chain combines TRBV5-6 with TRBJ1-1; 9 nucleotides agree with TRBD1. This CDR3 is 14 amino acids long. Germline CDR1 reads SGHDT; CDR2 reads YYEEEE. The ends lost 6 bases at V and 4 bases at J; junction bases unmatched: 7. CDR3 nucleotides: TGTGCCAGCACCAAAACAGGGGGCGGCACTGAAGCTTTCTTT. Encoded protein: CASTKTGGGTEAFF.

This clone was observed once. The CDR3 DNA is TGTGCCAGCAGATTACCGGGCTCCTACGAGCAGTACTTC. Translation gives CASRLPGSYEQYF. V gene TRBV28 combines with J gene TRBJ2-7; D is ambiguous. CDR1 and CDR2 from the germline V gene are MDHEN and SYDVKM. The CDR3 loop spans 13 amino acids. V was trimmed by 6 bases and J by 0 bases, leaving 9 bases between them.

V and J are TRBV6-2 or TRBV6-3 and TRBJ1-5, with a possible D match to TRBD1 (5 bases). The CDR3 contains 15 residues. V was trimmed by 0 bases and J by 7 bases, leaving 13 bases between them. Germline CDR1 and CDR2: MNHEY and SVGEGT. CDR3 bases: TGTGCCAGCAGTTACTCGCATAGGGGCTACCAGCCCCAGCATTTT. It encodes CASSYSHRGYQPQHF.

The rearrangement links TRBV19 to TRBJ1-1; possibly TRBD1 for D (6 bases). The CDR3 contains 14 residues. Trimming took 4 bases from V and 2 from J, leaving 11 bases between them. Germline-derived CDR1 and CDR2 are LNHDA and SQIVND (reference sequence). CDR3 sequence reads: CASSKTGANTEAFF. The CDR3, as DNA: TGTGCCAGTAGTAAGACAGGAGCCAACACTGAAGCTTTCTTT.

This chain links TRBV4-1 with TRBJ2-3; D gene uncertain. Germline V gives CDR1 MGHRA, CDR2 YSYEKL. The V end was cut by 1 base, the J end by 3 bases, with 11 bases between. The CDR3 is 15 amino acids. CDR3 residues: CASSQVERSTDTQYF. CDR3 bases: TGCGCCAGCAGCCAAGTTGAGAGGAGTACAGATACGCAGTATTTT.

In this sample, this clone turned up a few times. The CDR3: CASSQDPSTGGTEAFF. The DNA for the CDR3 is TGTGCCAGCAGCCAAGATCCTTCGACAGGGGGCACTGAAGCTTTCTTT. The rearrangement links TRBV3-1 (or the pseudogene TRBV3-2) to TRBJ1-1; 9 bases agree with TRBD1. The germline V gene encodes CDR1 LGHDT and CDR2 YNNKEL (reference sequence). The CDR3 loop spans 16 amino acids. J lost 4 bases, V lost 0 bases, and 6 bases had no gene match.

V is TRBV9 and J is TRBJ2-1; a possible D gene is TRBD1 (7 bases). Germline assignment: CDR1 SGDLS and CDR2 YYNGEE. CDR3 length: 15 residues. V lost 3 bases to trimming and J lost 3 bases, with 13 bases between them. The CDR3 region has the DNA TGTGCCAGCAGCGCAGGAGGGGGCGTCTACAATGAGCAGTTCTTC. This codes for CASSAGGGVYNEQFF.

V gene TRBV5-1 combines with J gene TRBJ1-1; D ambiguous. Germline loops: CDR1 SGHRS, CDR2 YFSETQ. V was clipped by 0 bases and J by 6 bases, with 15 bases between them. This CDR3 contains 15 residues. CDR3 nucleotide sequence: TGCGCCAGCAGCTTGGCCTACAGCCGCGGGGCTGAAGCTTTCTTT. Protein sequence: CASSLAYSRGAEAFF.

The J gene is TRBJ2-3, the V gene TRBV3-1 (or the pseudogene TRBV3-2); perhaps TRBD1 as D (5 bases). V was shortened by 0 bases and J by 0 bases, with 7 bases between the two germline ends. This CDR3 is built from 15 residues. Germline V CDR1 and CDR2: LGHDT, YNNKEL (reference sequence). The CDR3 coding sequence is TGTGCCAGCAGCCAAGAGGGGCTGAGCACAGATACGCAGTATTTT. Translating it yields CASSQEGLSTDTQYF.

This sequence joins TRBV19 and TRBJ1-6, with D possibly matching TRBD1 (6 bases). The V gene's germline CDR1 is LNHDA and CDR2 SQIVND (reference sequence). V was pared by 7 bases and J by 7 bases, with 11 bases between. The CDR3 runs to 13 residues. The CDR3 region has the DNA TGTGCCAGTAAACAACAGGGAAATTCACCCCTCCACTTT. Its protein is CASKQQGNSPLHF.

V is TRBV5-1 and J is TRBJ2-7, with TRBD2 matching over 9 bases. V was pared by 6 bases and J by 2 bases, with 6 bases of the junction left unmatched. Per germline, CDR1 SGHRS and CDR2 YFSETQ. The CDR3 covers 14 residues. This chain's CDR3 is CASTPTSGPYEQYF. The CDR3 DNA reads as TGCGCCAGCACACCGACTAGCGGACCCTACGAGCAGTACTTC.

The genes are TRBV5-8 and TRBJ1-2; D might be TRBD1 (6 bases). CDR1 SGHTS and CDR2 YDEGEE come from the germline V gene. The ends were cut back, 0 bases at V and 4 bases at J, with 13 bases in the middle. This CDR3 is 15 amino acids long. The CDR3 loop is CASSLEVGGGYGYTF. In nucleotides, the CDR3 is TGTGCCAGCAGCTTGGAGGTTGGGGGCGGCTATGGCTACACCTTC.

The genes are TRBV18 and TRBJ1-1; D gene uncertain. The V end was cut by 2 bases, the J end by 5 bases, with 12 bases between. The germline V gene encodes CDR1 KGHSH and CDR2 LQKENI. CDR3 length: 14 residues. As DNA, the CDR3 is TGTGCCAGCTCACCAGGAGAGGGTCTGACTGAAGCTTTCTTT. As protein: CASSPGEGLTEAFF.

This chain connects TRBV24-1 to TRBJ1-1; 8 bases line up with TRBD1. The CDR3 extends over 15 amino acids. V lost 6 bases and J lost 0; bases outside the gene matches: 5. The germline CDR1 and CDR2 sequences are KGHDR and SFDVKD. The CDR3 loop reads CATSQTTGVNTEAFF. CDR3 coding DNA: TGTGCCACCAGTCAGACGACAGGGGTGAACACTGAAGCTTTCTTT.

The V call is TRBV5-4, the J call TRBJ2-7; maybe TRBD2 (6 bases). Germline CDR1 SGHNT, CDR2 YYREEE (reference sequence). V dropped 10 bases and J dropped 0 bases, with 20 bases sitting between them. The CDR3 is made up of 15 amino acids. The CDR3: CALRDRDSNSYEQYF. The CDR3 coding sequence is TGTGCCTTGAGAGACCGGGACTCTAACTCCTACGAGCAGTACTTC.

A few counts support this clone. The chain recombines TRBV10-3 with TRBJ2-3; weak D call: TRBD2 (7 bases). Germline CDR1 ENHRY, CDR2 SYGVKD. Trimming shortened V by 4 bases and J by 4 bases, and 15 bases separated the two germline ends. The CDR3 is 15 amino acids. CDR3 residues: CAISVGGGSSDTQYF. CDR3 nucleotides: TGTGCCATCAGTGTGGGGGGCGGGAGCTCAGATACGCAGTATTTT.

In its sample, this clone was seen a few times. The V gene is TRBV4-3, the J gene TRBJ1-1; possibly TRBD1 for D (6 bases). The V and J ends lost 0 bases and 4 bases respectively, with 12 bases between them. CDR3 length: 15 residues. CDR1 and CDR2 (germline): LGHNA, YSLEER. The CDR3 bases are TGCGCCAGCAGCCAAGATGGAAGGGGGGGCACTGAAGCTTTCTTT. Its protein product is CASSQDGRGGTEAFF.

The chain links TRBV4-3 to TRBJ2-3; 7 positions agree with TRBD2. The CDR3 is 18 amino acids. J lost 0 bases, V lost 0 bases, and 9 bases had no gene match. Germline V CDR1 and CDR2: LGHNA, YSLEER. The CDR3 here is CASSQDLGAGLSTDTQYF. The DNA for the CDR3 is TGCGCCAGCAGCCAAGATCTCGGAGCGGGGCTAAGCACAGATACGCAGTATTTT.

This clone was seen only a few times. J is TRBJ2-2 and V is TRBV7-2; 9 positions agree with TRBD2. Germline CDR1 is SGHTA and CDR2 is FQGNSA. The CDR3 runs 16 residues. Trimming cost V 1 base and J 8 bases; bases outside gene matches: 8. The CDR3 DNA is TGTGCCAGCAGCTTAGGGGCTAGCGGGATTCGGGGGGAGCTGTTTTTT. Its translation is CASSLGASGIRGELFF.

V gene TRBV6-5 combines with J gene TRBJ1-2; D perhaps matches TRBD1 (6 bases). The CDR3 totals 14 residues. Between the trimmed V and J ends, which lost 5 bases and 6 bases, there was a span of 16 bases. CDR1 MNHEY and CDR2 SVGAGI come from the germline V gene. CDR3 nucleotides: TGTGCCAGCAGTCGAGGGAACAGGGTCGATGGCTACACCTTC. Encoded protein: CASSRGNRVDGYTF.

The rearrangement uses TRBV5-6 and TRBJ2-3, with D unresolved. The V gene's germline CDR1 is SGHDT and CDR2 YYEEEE. Trimming took off 3 bases at V and 2 bases at J, with 4 bases between the two ends. The CDR3 runs to 12 residues. The CDR3: CASSSTTDTQYF. In nucleotides, the CDR3 is TGTGCCAGCAGCTCTACCACAGATACGCAGTATTTT.

The V gene is TRBV11-3, the J gene TRBJ2-1; D is undetermined. This CDR3 has 16 amino acids. CDR1 and CDR2 (germline): SGHNT, YENEEA. Trimming removed 1 base at V and 3 bases at J, with 13 bases between. The CDR3 region is CASSLGSSRYYNEQFF. CDR3 bases: TGTGCCAGCAGCTTAGGGAGTAGCCGCTACTACAATGAGCAGTTCTTC. Full variable domain (outside the CDR3, taken from reference TRBV11-3 and TRBJ2-1): EAGVVQSPRYKIIEKKQPVAFWCNPISGHNTLYWYLQNLGQGPELLIRYENEEAVDDSQLPKDRFSAERLKGVDSTLKIQPAELGDSAVYLCASSLGSSRYYNEQFFGPGTRLTVL.